This T cell receptor beta chain was captured in a study of T cell changes during pregnancy in multiple sclerosis. CDR3 length: 14 residues. CDR1 is SGDLS, CDR2 YYNGEE, per germline. V lost 2 bases and J lost 0, with 9 bases in between. Sequencing used immunoSEQ multiplex PCR; TCRdb keeps in-frame clones, though not all of them. The data show 66,000 or so clones, 91% seen once. This specimen consisted of CD8+ T cells from peripheral blood mononuclear cells, obtained before pregnancy. This chain connects TRBV9 to TRBJ2-7; D gene uncertain. The TCR comes from a female donor with multiple sclerosis, enrolled in a pregnancy study. The CDR3 bases are TGTGCCAGCAGCGTTGCAGAGGACTCCTACGAGCAGTACTTC. As protein: CASSVAEDSYEQYF.